One and the same sample provided the 32 T cell receptor beta chains below, sequenced in a study of lymphopenia after photon versus proton radiotherapy. TCRdb's copy holds only in-frame clones and misses some; the assay was immunoSEQ multiplex PCR. The sample holds about 58,000 clones; approximately 84% are singletons and the top ten take around 2%. The input for sequencing was peripheral blood, taken from a patient treated with proton-based radiotherapy. The receptors derive from a man aged 55 to 69 with pancreatic cancer.

CDR3 amino acids: CASSLLGRHDEQYF. Here the CDR3 DNA reads TGCGCCAGCAGCTTGCTCGGGAGGCACGACGAGCAGTACTTC. This chain uses TRBV5-1 with TRBJ2-7; 7 bases map to TRBD2. With V trimmed by 1 base and J by 5 bases, 6 bases remained unmatched. CDR1 is SGHRS, CDR2 YFSETQ, per germline. This CDR3 has 14 amino acids.

As regards this clone: The identical CDR3 is also encoded by other nucleotide sequences in the sample. The chain links TRBV5-1 to TRBJ2-3; D call uncertain. The CDR3 extends over 14 amino acids. The V gene lost 2 bases and the J gene lost 2 bases, with 9 bases spanning the gap. Germline CDR1 reads SGHRS; CDR2 reads YFSETQ. The CDR3 coding sequence is TGCGCCAGCAGCTTAGGGCAGGTCACAGATACGCAGTATTTT. As protein: CASSLGQVTDTQYF.

This chain uses TRBV5-1 with TRBJ2-7, with 7 bases lining up with TRBD2. J was trimmed by 4 bases and V by 3 bases; bases with no gene match: 7. CDR3 size: 14 residues. Germline V gene sequence: CDR1 SGHRS, CDR2 YFSETQ. CDR3 coding DNA: TGCGCCAGCAGCTGGGGAGGGATGGCATACGAGCAGTACTTC. Its translation: CASSWGGMAYEQYF.

This chain links TRBV18 with TRBJ2-5, with 7 bases aligning to TRBD1. V was pared by 5 bases and J by 3 bases, with 3 bases of the junction left unmatched. This CDR3 comprises 13 residues. CDR1 is KGHSH and CDR2 is LQKENI in the germline V gene. This chain's CDR3 is CASSSGQEETQYF. The CDR3 DNA follows: TGTGCCAGCTCATCCGGACAGGAAGAGACCCAGTACTTC.

The chain recombines TRBV19 with TRBJ1-1; TRBD1 is a possible D gene (5 bases). CDR1 and CDR2 (germline): LNHDA, SQIVND (reference sequence). The CDR3 sequence is 14 residues long. The germline V and J ends were trimmed by 7 bases and 3 bases, with 15 bases remaining between them. This chain's CDR3 is CASTRAGGHTEAFF. The CDR3 DNA follows: TGTGCCAGTACCCGAGCGGGGGGACACACTGAAGCTTTCTTT.

CDR3 DNA sequence: TGTGCCAGCAGCTTAGTTCCTAGCGGGAGGAACGAGCAGTACTTC. Protein: CASSLVPSGRNEQYF. The V call is TRBV7-2, the J call TRBJ2-7; 11 bases map to TRBD2. The CDR3 loop spans 15 amino acids. Germline loops: CDR1 SGHTA, CDR2 FQGNSA. The junction had 4 bases not matched to a gene; V was cut back by 1 base and J by 5 bases.

A single count supports this clone. The chain has TRBV27 and TRBJ2-1; TRBD1 is a possible D gene (6 bases). Germline CDR1 and CDR2: MNHEY and SMNVEV (reference sequence). Trimming took off 5 bases at V and 0 bases at J, with 14 bases between the two ends. This CDR3 has 16 residues. The CDR3 bases are TGTGCCAGCAGTCACCTAGGACAGACCTCCTACAATGAGCAGTTCTTC. Residues: CASSHLGQTSYNEQFF.

The rearrangement joins TRBV27 to TRBJ2-7, with D perhaps TRBD1 (6 bases). The CDR3 is 16 amino acids. Germline V gene sequence: CDR1 MNHEY, CDR2 SMNVEV (reference sequence). Trimming pared 0 bases from V and 6 bases from J, leaving 18 bases between. The CDR3 DNA is TGTGCCAGCAGTTTATCGTGGCAGGGGCCCGGACTCGAGCAGTACTTC. Protein product: CASSLSWQGPGLEQYF.

This clone was recorded only once. This sequence joins TRBV4-2 and TRBJ1-4, with a tentative D call TRBD1 (5 bases). Trimming took 0 bases from V and 10 from J, leaving 15 bases between them. The CDR3 loop spans 15 amino acids. The germline CDR1 and CDR2 sequences are LGHNA and YNFKEQ. CDR3 sequence: CASSQEGGVSGKLFF. DNA of the CDR3: TGTGCCAGCAGCCAAGAGGGGGGGGTTTCGGGAAAACTGTTTTTT.

The rearrangement links TRBV30 to TRBJ2-1, with no clear D. Trimming took 4 bases from V and 6 from J, leaving 13 bases between them. CDR1 GTSNPN and CDR2 SVGIG come from the germline V gene (reference sequence). This CDR3 is 13 amino acids long. CDR3 sequence (DNA): TGTGCCTGGAATTTTGAGTTTGGCAATGAGCAGTTCTTC. Translation gives CAWNFEFGNEQFF.

The rearrangement joins TRBV7-9 to TRBJ2-7, with TRBD2 matching 7 bases. Germline V gives CDR1 SEHNR, CDR2 FQNEAQ (reference sequence). J was trimmed by 1 base and V by 2 bases; bases with no gene match: 2. The CDR3 has 14 amino acids. The CDR3 loop is CASSLSGTSYEQYF. As DNA, the CDR3 is TGTGCCAGCAGCTTAAGCGGGACTTCCTACGAGCAGTACTTC.

This rearrangement joins TRBV7-8 to TRBJ2-7; 10 bases align to TRBD1. V dropped 1 base and J dropped 3; count of bases not matched to a gene: 0. This CDR3 spans 14 amino acids. Germline loops: CDR1 SGHVS, CDR2 FQNEAQ. The CDR3 sequence: CASSLGDRGYEQYF. For the CDR3, the DNA is TGTGCCAGCAGCTTAGGGGACAGGGGCTACGAGCAGTACTTC.

This chain uses TRBV19 with TRBJ1-1, with 7 bases that match TRBD1. The CDR3 has 10 amino acids. Losses at the gene ends were 10 bases for V and 5 bases for J; bases not matched to a gene: 1. From germline, CDR1 is LNHDA and CDR2 SQIVND (reference sequence). CDR3 protein: CATGGTEAFF. Here the CDR3 DNA reads TGTGCCACAGGGGGTACTGAAGCTTTCTTT.

V and J are TRBV5-1 and TRBJ2-7, with D tentatively TRBD2 (5 bases). Trimming removed 0 bases at V and 7 bases at J, with 11 bases between. Germline V lookup: CDR1 SGHRS, CDR2 YFSETQ. The CDR3 is 13 amino acids. CDR3 sequence: CASSLGSTGEQYF. CDR3 DNA sequence: TGCGCCAGCAGCTTGGGGTCCACGGGGGAGCAGTACTTC.

The rearrangement uses TRBV30 and TRBJ1-3; D is undetermined. Germline assignment: CDR1 GTSNPN and CDR2 SVGIG (reference sequence). CDR3 length: 13 amino acids. V lost 0 bases and J lost 4, with 7 bases in between. CDR3 nucleotides: TGTGCCTGGAGTGTAAGTAGCGGAAACACCATATATTTT. Protein: CAWSVSSGNTIYF.

CDR3 loop: CASSILGQGQPQHF. The CDR3 DNA reads as TGTGCCAGTAGTATACTCGGACAGGGTCAGCCCCAGCATTTT. This rearrangement joins TRBV19 to TRBJ1-5, with TRBD1 identical over 8 bases. Germline V lookup: CDR1 LNHDA, CDR2 SQIVND (reference sequence). J was trimmed by 6 bases and V by 2 bases; bases with no gene match: 3. This CDR3 comprises 14 residues. The variable domain in full, with the rest retrieved from reference TRBV19 and TRBJ1-5, is DGGITQSPKYLFRKEGQNVTLSCEQNLNHDAMYWYRQDPGQGLRLIYYSQIVNDFQKGDIAEGYSVSREKKESFPLTVTSAQKNPTAFYLCASSILGQGQPQHFGDGTRLSIL.

V gene TRBV9 combines with J gene TRBJ2-1; perhaps TRBD2 as D (5 bases). The V gene lost 0 bases and the J gene lost 10 bases, with 11 bases spanning the gap. This CDR3 has 13 amino acids. Germline values: CDR1 SGDLS, CDR2 YYNGEE. CDR3 loop: CASSVGYRGEQFF. In DNA form, the CDR3 reads TGTGCCAGCAGCGTAGGTTATCGGGGAGAGCAGTTCTTC.

This clone has a single count. The J gene is TRBJ1-1, the V gene TRBV6-5; 8 positions match TRBD1. CDR1 and CDR2 from the germline V gene are MNHEY and SVGAGI. This CDR3 is 15 amino acids long. V shed 6 bases, J shed 5 bases, and the junction held 11 bases outside the gene matches. As DNA, the CDR3 is TGTGCCAGCAGATACACTCCAGGGGGCAGGACTGAAGCTTTCTTT. The encoded protein is CASRYTPGGRTEAFF.

This chain links TRBV27 with TRBJ1-2, with D possibly matching TRBD1 (5 bases). Trimming took 7 bases from V and 6 from J, leaving 15 bases between them. This CDR3 contains 13 residues. Germline CDR1 MNHEY, CDR2 SMNVEV (reference sequence). The CDR3 sequence is CASKVPGRDGYTF. CDR3 in DNA: TGTGCCAGCAAAGTTCCGGGACGGGATGGCTACACCTTC.

This clone was detected a few times. The rearrangement links TRBV7-8 to TRBJ2-1; 14 bases are a match to TRBD2. V lost 0 bases and J lost 10; bases outside the gene matches: 8. The germline gives CDR1 SGHVS, CDR2 FQNEAQ. This CDR3 spans 17 amino acids. DNA of the CDR3: TGTGCCAGCAGCTTAGCGCGCCGACTAGCGGGAGGGCGCGAGCAGTTCTTC. Its protein product is CASSLARRLAGGREQFF.

The chain carries TRBV5-1 and TRBJ2-1, with a weak D call TRBD1 (6 bases). The V gene lost 1 base and the J gene lost 2 bases, with 10 bases spanning the gap. Germline assignment: CDR1 SGHRS and CDR2 YFSETQ. The CDR3 is made up of 15 amino acids. This CDR3 reads CASSLYRETYNEQFF. The CDR3 DNA reads as TGCGCCAGCAGCTTGTACAGGGAAACCTACAATGAGCAGTTCTTC.

The DNA of the CDR3 is TGTGCCAGCAGTTCGGACAGGGCCGGAAACACCATATATTTT. Its translation: CASSSDRAGNTIYF. The chain is built from TRBV6-5 and TRBJ1-3, with TRBD1 matching 8 bases. V lost 4 bases, J lost 4 bases, and 3 bases stayed unmatched. CDR1 is MNHEY, CDR2 SVGAGI, per germline. This CDR3 is built from 14 residues.

The chain links TRBV4-1 to TRBJ2-7, with 9 positions matching TRBD2. Germline-derived CDR1 and CDR2 are MGHRA and YSYEKL. The J segment lost 4 bases and the V segment lost 4 bases, leaving 11 bases of the junction unmatched. The CDR3 totals 16 residues. The CDR3 loop reads CASSRPSAGGQYEQYF. For the CDR3, the DNA is TGCGCCAGCAGCCGCCCCTCAGCGGGAGGTCAGTACGAGCAGTACTTC.

The V call is TRBV9, the J call TRBJ1-1; D might be TRBD1 (6 bases). The CDR3 loop spans 17 amino acids. Germline V gene lookup returns CDR1 SGDLS and CDR2 YYNGEE. Trimming removed 0 bases from V and 0 bases from J, with 15 bases in between. The CDR3 DNA follows: TGTGCCAGCAGCGTAGATCCGCCAGGGGCACTGAACACTGAAGCTTTCTTT. Encoded protein: CASSVDPPGALNTEAFF.

The chain links TRBV7-9 to TRBJ2-1, with D unresolved. Germline V gives CDR1 SEHNR, CDR2 FQNEAQ (reference sequence). The CDR3 spans 14 residues. Trimming took 1 base from V and 2 from J, leaving 6 bases between them. CDR3 sequence reads: CASSLEGTYNEQFF. CDR3 DNA: TGTGCCAGCAGCTTAGAAGGTACCTACAATGAGCAGTTCTTC. The full variable domain, in which reference TRBV7-9 and TRBJ2-1 provide the parts outside the CDR3, is DTGVSQNPRHKITKRGQNVTFRCDPISEHNRLYWYRQTLGQGPEFLTYFQNEAQLEKSRLLSDRFSAERPKGSFSTLEIQRTEQGDSAMYLCASSLEGTYNEQFFGPGTRLTVL.

The chain joins TRBV4-1 to TRBJ1-2; D is unresolved. Germline CDR1 MGHRA, CDR2 YSYEKL. Trimming pared 0 bases from V and 2 bases from J, leaving 7 bases between. The length of the CDR3 is 14 residues. This CDR3 is CASSQEPQNYGYTF. The CDR3 nucleotides read TGCGCCAGCAGCCAAGAGCCCCAGAACTATGGCTACACCTTC.

V gene TRBV28 combines with J gene TRBJ2-1; 8 nucleotides match TRBD2. V was pared by 6 bases and J by 10 bases, with 11 bases of the junction left unmatched. CDR1 MDHEN and CDR2 SYDVKM come from the germline V gene. This CDR3 spans 14 amino acids. CDR3 amino acids: CASSPIRGGREQFF. DNA for the CDR3: TGTGCCAGCAGCCCCATCCGGGGGGGGAGGGAGCAGTTCTTC.

The chain is built from TRBV28 and TRBJ2-3; 13 nucleotides agree with TRBD2. The CDR3 runs 16 residues. The trim removed 5 bases at V and 5 bases at J, leaving 7 bases unmatched. From germline, CDR1 is MDHEN and CDR2 SYDVKM. The CDR3 DNA sequence: TGTGCCAGCAGTCTTGGGACTAGCGGGATTTTAGATACGCAGTATTTT. Translating gives CASSLGTSGILDTQYF.

The genes are TRBV7-2 and TRBJ1-1; D remains unclear. V was clipped by 2 bases and J by 8 bases, with 12 bases between them. Per the germline V gene, CDR1 is SGHTA and CDR2 is FQGNSA. CDR3 length: 13 residues. CDR3 amino acids: CASSLMGSGEAFF. CDR3 DNA: TGTGCCAGCAGCTTAATGGGGAGCGGGGAAGCTTTCTTT.

This clone showed up just once. This chain links TRBV7-2 with TRBJ1-2, with unresolved D. The V end lost 5 bases, the J end lost 3 bases, and 7 bases lay between the germline ends. The germline gives CDR1 SGHTA, CDR2 FQGNSA. This CDR3 has 12 residues. Here the CDR3 DNA reads TGTGCCAGCAGCATCGGAGACTATGGCTACACCTTC. Protein: CASSIGDYGYTF. Full variable domain (remainder filled in from reference TRBV7-2 and TRBJ1-2): GAGVSQSPSNKVTEKGKDVELRCDPISGHTALYWYRQSLGQGLEFLIYFQGNSAPDKSGLPSDRFSAERTGGSVSTLTIQRTQQEDSAVYLCASSIGDYGYTFGSGTRLTVV.

This sequence joins TRBV5-4 and TRBJ2-7; 8 nucleotides match TRBD2. The germline CDR1 and CDR2 sequences are SGHNT and YYREEE (reference sequence). Trimming removed 3 bases from V and 2 bases from J; junction bases left unmatched: 4. The CDR3 runs 14 residues. The CDR3 bases are TGTGCCAGCAGCTCGGGGGGGGGACCCTACGAGCAGTACTTC. As protein: CASSSGGGPYEQYF. The full variable domain, its missing parts supplied by reference TRBV5-4 and TRBJ2-7, is ETGVTQSPTHLIKTRGQQVTLRCSSQSGHNTVSWYQQALGQGPQFIFQYYREEENGRGNFPPRFSGLQFPNYSSELNVNALELDDSALYLCASSSGGGPYEQYFGPGTRLTVT.

This chain uses TRBV19 with TRBJ2-2; TRBD1 agrees at 9 bases. This CDR3 contains 17 residues. Germline lookup yields CDR1 LNHDA and CDR2 SQIVND (reference sequence). With 3 bases clipped from V and 2 bases from J, the junction kept 7 bases outside the gene matches. CDR3 loop: CASSIPTGGGNTGELFF. For the CDR3, the DNA is TGTGCCAGTAGTATTCCGACAGGGGGTGGTAACACCGGGGAGCTGTTTTTT.